The T cell receptor (beta chain) described here comes from a study of T cell repertoires in cytomegalovirus infection. Study-level background: Signatures in public TCR beta sequences pointed to both CMV infection and matching HLA type.

This CDR3 has 20 residues. The germline gives CDR1 DFQATT, CDR2 SNEGSKA (reference sequence). J lost 0 bases, V lost 1 base, and 15 bases had no gene match. Regarding this clonotype: What it binds is not known.

TCRdb redid the calling of the reads with MiXCR, one entry per CDR3 protein. The sample holds roughly 310,000 distinct CDR3 sequences, roughly 15% seen once. Study results and caveats: Cumulative frequency of public TCR beta families picked out carriers of CMV plus the relevant HLA. What dominated the ex vivo response were HLA-C-restricted CMV-specific TCR beta clonotypes.

V and J are TRBV20-1 and TRBJ1-6, with 7 bases lining up with TRBD1. Source material: PBMCs. The clonotype was recovered from a human donor in good health (CMV status not recorded). Some clones in this sample may be carry-over from other donors' samples. CDR3 bases: TGCAGTGCTAGAGCCGACAAGCCACAACAGGGGAGCTCCTATAATTCACCCCTCCACTTT. Translating it yields CSARADKPQQGSSYNSPLHF.